A selection of T cell receptor beta chains follows, all from one sample in a study of control samples from healthy donors and cancer patients. The method was immunoSEQ multiplex PCR; TCRdb's version includes in-frame clones alone and lacks a portion of them. In the table there are about 180,000 clones, approximately 92% of which are singletons. Sequencing used blood. The receptors originated from a woman aged 40-49 years in good health. Each CDR3 is given with its conserved first and last residue. A D gene is named only where the DNA matches it firmly. Rows may omit the clone size; those that give it use once, few, many or a size class.

v_gene: TRBV6-6
j_gene: TRBJ1-3
abundance: -
d_gene: -
CDR3aa: CASYPGLPENTIYF
CDR3nt: TGTGCCAGCTACCCTGGACTCCCGGAAAACACCATATATTTT

v_gene: TRBV27
j_gene: TRBJ1-5
abundance: -
d_gene: -
CDR3aa: CASSPLGFQPQHF
CDR3nt: TGTGCCAGCAGTCCACTAGGGTTTCAGCCCCAGCATTTT

v_gene: TRBV10-1
j_gene: TRBJ1-2
abundance: -
d_gene: TRBD1
CDR3aa: CASSVYSGQNYGYTF
CDR3nt: TGCGCCAGCAGTGTCTATTCGGGACAGAATTATGGCTACACCTTC

v_gene: TRBV6-5
j_gene: TRBJ2-1
abundance: -
d_gene: -
CDR3aa: CASSYGGYNEQFF
CDR3nt: TGTGCCAGCAGTTACGGGGGGTACAATGAGCAGTTCTTC

v_gene: TRBV18
j_gene: TRBJ2-3
abundance: -
d_gene: TRBD1
CDR3aa: CASSPQGAGDTQYF
CDR3nt: TGTGCCAGCTCACCCCAGGGGGCAGGAGATACGCAGTATTTT

v_gene: TRBV20-1
j_gene: TRBJ1-4
abundance: -
d_gene: -
CDR3aa: CSAKREKLFF
CDR3nt: TGCAGTGCTAAAAGGGAAAAACTGTTTTTT

v_gene: TRBV11-1
j_gene: TRBJ1-1
abundance: -
d_gene: -
CDR3aa: CASSLFGPLEAFF
CDR3nt: TGTGCCAGCAGCTTATTTGGGCCGCTTGAAGCTTTCTTT

v_gene: TRBV14
j_gene: TRBJ1-6
abundance: once
d_gene: -
CDR3aa: CASSQDGAGINSPLHF
CDR3nt: TGTGCCAGCAGCCAAGATGGTGCAGGGATTAATTCACCCCTCCACTTT

v_gene: TRBV9
j_gene: TRBJ1-2
abundance: -
d_gene: TRBD1
CDR3aa: CASSARDSYGYTF
CDR3nt: TGTGCCAGCAGCGCCCGGGACAGTTATGGCTACACCTTC

v_gene: TRBV11-2
j_gene: TRBJ1-1
abundance: -
d_gene: -
CDR3aa: CASSLAARTEAFF
CDR3nt: TGTGCCAGCAGCTTAGCGGCGCGCACTGAAGCTTTCTTT

v_gene: TRBV27
j_gene: TRBJ1-1
abundance: -
d_gene: -
CDR3aa: CASNLRGGTTEAFF
CDR3nt: TGTGCCAGCAACCTGAGGGGGGGAACGACTGAAGCTTTCTTT

v_gene: TRBV12-3/TRBV12-4
j_gene: TRBJ1-2
abundance: -
d_gene: -
CDR3aa: CASSFGIYGYTF
CDR3nt: TGTGCCAGCAGTTTTGGGATCTATGGCTACACCTTC

v_gene: TRBV12-3/TRBV12-4
j_gene: TRBJ2-1
abundance: -
d_gene: -
CDR3aa: CASSLTRNNEQFF
CDR3nt: TGTGCCAGCAGTCTAACTAGAAACAATGAGCAGTTCTTC

v_gene: TRBV4-1
j_gene: TRBJ2-2
abundance: -
d_gene: TRBD1
CDR3aa: CASSHGRDSGTGELFF
CDR3nt: TGCGCCAGCAGCCACGGACGGGACAGTGGCACCGGGGAGCTGTTTTTT

v_gene: TRBV20-1
j_gene: TRBJ1-5
abundance: -
d_gene: -
CDR3aa: CSVSWGMDQPQHF
CDR3nt: TGCAGTGTTAGTTGGGGAATGGATCAGCCCCAGCATTTT

v_gene: TRBV5-1
j_gene: TRBJ1-6
abundance: -
d_gene: -
CDR3aa: CASSSSGGNNSPLHF
CDR3nt: TGCGCCAGCAGCTCTTCGGGGGGTAATAATTCACCCCTCCACTTT

v_gene: TRBV2
j_gene: TRBJ2-5
abundance: once
d_gene: -
CDR3aa: CASKSEPQETQYF
CDR3nt: TGTGCCAGCAAATCGGAACCCCAAGAGACCCAGTACTTC